The 30 T cell receptor beta chains below were found in one sample sequenced in a study of cytomegalovirus exposure and HLA in healthy donors. Primers for the PCR totalled 60 Vbeta and 13 Jbeta. Sequencing used immunoSEQ multiplex PCR; TCRdb keeps in-frame clones, though not all of them. Of 140,000 or so clones in the sample, around 78% were seen once. The sample taken for sequencing was PBMCs. The receptors shown here come from a woman aged 18-30 years in good health and CMV-seropositive.

J is TRBJ2-3 and V is TRBV7-9, with 12 bases aligning to TRBD2. Germline V gene sequence: CDR1 SEHNR, CDR2 FQNEAQ (reference sequence). Losses at the gene ends were 3 bases for V and 5 bases for J; bases not matched to a gene: 9. This CDR3 region has 17 residues. The CDR3 sequence is CASSLRLAGAIVDTQYF. CDR3 coding DNA: TGTGCCAGCAGCTTGAGACTAGCGGGGGCCATAGTAGATACGCAGTATTTT.

V and J are TRBV27 and TRBJ2-7, with 9 positions matching TRBD2. V shed 6 bases and J 3 bases; nucleotides not matched to a gene: 9. Germline V lookup: CDR1 MNHEY, CDR2 SMNVEV (reference sequence). This CDR3 is 15 amino acids long. The CDR3 region is CASSLSGLANYEQYF. The CDR3 bases are TGTGCCAGCAGCCTCTCGGGACTAGCAAACTACGAGCAGTACTTC.

CDR3 bases: TGCGCCAGCAGCTTGGATGACAGGGGCTCACCCCTCCACTTT. This encodes CASSLDDRGSPLHF. The V gene is TRBV5-1, the J gene TRBJ1-6; 8 positions agree with TRBD1. Trimming removed 0 bases from V and 10 bases from J; junction bases left unmatched: 3. CDR1 and CDR2 from the germline V gene are SGHRS and YFSETQ. The CDR3 runs 14 residues.

This chain links TRBV2 with TRBJ2-3; possibly TRBD1 for D (5 bases). Germline V gene lookup returns CDR1 SNHLY and CDR2 FYNNEI. Trimming pared 3 bases from V and 5 bases from J, leaving 15 bases between. This CDR3 contains 15 residues. CDR3 DNA sequence: TGTGCCAGCAGTGAGGTCCACGAAGGGGTAGATACGCAGTATTTT. It codes for CASSEVHEGVDTQYF. Looking up the rest from reference TRBV2 and TRBJ2-3 gives the full variable domain: EPEVTQTPSHQVTQMGQEVILRCVPISNHLYFYWYRQILGQKVEFLVSFYNNEISEKSEIFDDQFSVERPDGSNFTLKIRSTKLEDSAMYFCASSEVHEGVDTQYFGPGTRLTVL.

This rearrangement joins TRBV4-1 to TRBJ2-7, with 8 bases fitting TRBD1. Unmatched junction bases numbered 7, after V lost 0 bases and J lost 3 bases. CDR1 is MGHRA and CDR2 is YSYEKL in the germline V gene. The CDR3 consists of 16 residues. CDR3 sequence: CASSQEEGTGGYEQYF. CDR3 nucleotide sequence: TGCGCCAGCAGCCAAGAAGAAGGTACAGGGGGCTACGAGCAGTACTTC.

Only one count was recorded for this clone. The genes are TRBV7-9 and TRBJ2-3; D may be TRBD2 (7 bases). CDR3 size: 17 residues. Germline CDR1 and CDR2: SEHNR and FQNEAQ (reference sequence). V was shortened by 4 bases and J by 0 bases, with 17 bases between the two germline ends. The CDR3 DNA reads as TGTGCCAGCAGCTCCGGGGGGCCCGATCTCAGCACAGATACGCAGTATTTT. Amino acid sequence: CASSSGGPDLSTDTQYF. Looking up the rest from reference TRBV7-9 and TRBJ2-3 gives the full variable domain: DTGVSQNPRHKITKRGQNVTFRCDPISEHNRLYWYRQTLGQGPEFLTYFQNEAQLEKSRLLSDRFSAERPKGSFSTLEIQRTEQGDSAMYLCASSSGGPDLSTDTQYFGPGTRLTVL.

The gene calls are TRBV5-1 and TRBJ2-7, with 7 positions matching TRBD1. CDR3 length equals 14 residues. The J segment lost 6 bases and the V segment lost 3 bases, leaving 9 bases of the junction unmatched. The germline V gene encodes CDR1 SGHRS and CDR2 YFSETQ. The CDR3 loop is CASSSDRVLAEQYF. The CDR3 DNA reads TGCGCCAGCAGCTCTGACAGGGTCCTCGCCGAGCAGTACTTC.

The V call is TRBV7-6, the J call TRBJ1-3; no clear D. The CDR3 has 15 amino acids. CDR1 and CDR2 from the germline V gene are SGHVS and FNYEAQ. V was pared by 1 base and J by 3 bases, with 10 bases between. CDR3 nucleotide sequence: TGTGCCAGCAGCTTAGGTGTGAGTGTTGGAAACACCATATATTTT. Amino acids: CASSLGVSVGNTIYF.

DNA for the CDR3: TGCGCCAGCAGCCGCGGACAGGGGGCGTACGAGCAGTACTTC. Protein product: CASSRGQGAYEQYF. The chain is built from TRBV4-1 and TRBJ2-7; 11 nucleotides line up with TRBD1. CDR1 MGHRA and CDR2 YSYEKL come from the germline V gene. Trimming cost V 4 bases and J 4 bases; bases outside gene matches: 3. The CDR3 extends over 14 amino acids.

V and J are TRBV5-1 and TRBJ2-1, with D possibly matching TRBD1 (6 bases). CDR1 is SGHRS, CDR2 YFSETQ, per germline. CDR3 length equals 15 residues. Trimming took 3 bases from V and 12 from J, leaving 22 bases between them. CDR3 sequence: CASSWTEVAPARQFF. The DNA of the CDR3 is TGCGCCAGCAGCTGGACAGAGGTAGCCCCGGCGAGGCAGTTCTTC. The whole variable domain, remainder taken from reference TRBV5-1 and TRBJ2-1, is KAGVTQTPRYLIKTRGQQVTLSCSPISGHRSVSWYQQTPGQGLQFLFEYFSETQRNKGNFPGRFSGRQFSNSRSEMNVSTLELGDSALYLCASSWTEVAPARQFFGPGTRLTVL.

The V call is TRBV2, the J call TRBJ1-3, with D perhaps TRBD1 (6 bases). V lost 5 bases and J lost 0, with 14 bases in between. This CDR3 region has 16 residues. Germline loops: CDR1 SNHLY, CDR2 FYNNEI. For the CDR3, the DNA is TGTGCCAGCAGTTCACAGGGAGCCCGCTCTGGAAACACCATATATTTT. Protein sequence: CASSSQGARSGNTIYF.

This clone was observed a single time. The chain joins TRBV13 to TRBJ2-1; TRBD2 might be the D (6 bases). This CDR3 spans 13 amino acids. V dropped 4 bases and J dropped 9 bases, with 13 bases sitting between them. Germline assignment: CDR1 PRHDT and CDR2 FYEKMQ (reference sequence). The CDR3 loop reads CASSSPGTLEQFF. The CDR3 DNA follows: TGTGCCAGCAGCTCCCCCGGGACTCTTGAGCAGTTCTTC.

This clone was recorded a few times. The chain combines TRBV5-6 with TRBJ2-2; tentatively, D is TRBD2 (6 bases). Trimming shortened V by 1 base and J by 1 base, and 11 bases separated the two germline ends. Germline V CDR1 and CDR2: SGHDT, YYEEEE. This CDR3 has 16 amino acids. In DNA, the CDR3 is TGTGCCAGCAGCTTGATCGGGGGACTGAACACCGGGGAGCTGTTTTTT. Residues: CASSLIGGLNTGELFF.

The chain carries TRBV9 and TRBJ2-1; tentative D call: TRBD1 (5 bases). Germline assignment: CDR1 SGDLS and CDR2 YYNGEE. The CDR3 is made up of 14 amino acids. With 0 bases removed from V and 5 bases from J, the gap between germline ends came to 9 bases. The CDR3 DNA is TGTGCCAGCAGCGTAGGGGGCCTTAACAATGAGCAGTTCTTC. Translated, it gives CASSVGGLNNEQFF.

This chain's CDR3 is CASSEAPTETYEQYF. The CDR3 nucleotides are TGTGCCAGCAGTGAAGCCCCGACAGAGACCTACGAGCAGTACTTC. The rearrangement joins TRBV6-1 to TRBJ2-5, with a possible D match to TRBD1 (5 bases). The closer fit of TRBJ2-7 to the DNA end suggests the J call may be wrong. Per the germline V gene, CDR1 is MNHNS and CDR2 is SASEGT. The CDR3 extends over 15 amino acids.

This sequence joins TRBV28 and TRBJ1-1, with D perhaps TRBD1 (5 bases). This CDR3 is 13 amino acids long. Germline V gene lookup returns CDR1 MDHEN and CDR2 SYDVKM. Trimming removed 4 bases at V and 10 bases at J, with 16 bases between. The CDR3 reads CASSSNRGWRAFF. The CDR3, as DNA: TGTGCCAGCAGTTCCAACCGGGGGTGGAGAGCTTTCTTT.

The V and J genes are TRBV7-2 and TRBJ1-5; D not certain. The CDR3 runs 15 residues. Trimming stripped 1 base from V and 1 base from J, with 8 bases between. CDR1 is SGHTA and CDR2 is FQGNSA in the germline V gene. CDR3 amino acids: CASSLVGGSNQPQHF. In DNA, the CDR3 is TGTGCCAGCAGCTTAGTGGGAGGGAGCAATCAGCCCCAGCATTTT.

The rearrangement joins TRBV5-8 to TRBJ2-2, with D possibly matching TRBD2 (6 bases). Between the trimmed V and J ends, which lost 3 bases and 8 bases, there was a span of 17 bases. CDR3 size: 15 residues. From germline, CDR1 is SGHTS and CDR2 YDEGEE. This CDR3 reads CASSYATRGAGELFF. CDR3 nucleotide sequence: TGTGCCAGCAGCTACGCTACGCGCGGGGCTGGGGAGCTGTTTTTT.

This chain connects TRBV10-3 to TRBJ1-2, with 9 bases aligning to TRBD1. V was clipped by 4 bases and J by 5 bases; unmatched bases: 2. This CDR3 spans 13 amino acids. Germline V gives CDR1 ENHRY, CDR2 SYGVKD. The CDR3 DNA reads TGTGCCATCAGTGGGGACAGGGTTTATGGCTACACCTTC. Translation gives CAISGDRVYGYTF.

The rearrangement uses TRBV12-5 and TRBJ1-3, with D unclear. Trimming shortened V by 2 bases and J by 0 bases, and 20 bases separated the two germline ends. The CDR3 has 19 amino acids. In germline, CDR1 is LGHNT, CDR2 FRNRAP. The DNA for the CDR3 is TGTGCTAGTGGTTTGACCATTTCGCCAGGCGCCTCCTCTGGAAACACCATATATTTT. Translated, it gives CASGLTISPGASSGNTIYF.

The chain recombines TRBV19 with TRBJ1-2; unclear D gene. Trimming cost V 7 bases and J 4 bases, with 19 bases left between them. CDR3 length: 15 amino acids. In germline, CDR1 is LNHDA, CDR2 SQIVND (reference sequence). DNA for the CDR3: TGTGCCAGTACCCCAAGCCGGGGAGGAAGCTATGGCTACACCTTC. Translation gives CASTPSRGGSYGYTF.

This clone occurred a few times. This sample also contains other DNA sequences that code for the same CDR3. The chain recombines TRBV2 with TRBJ1-1; D is perhaps TRBD1 (5 bases). Trimming cost V 8 bases and J 10 bases, with 26 bases left between them. The CDR3 length is 15 residues. Germline V gives CDR1 SNHLY, CDR2 FYNNEI. CDR3 loop: CASRNQSGGRRVAFF. The CDR3 bases are TGTGCCAGCCGGAATCAGTCCGGGGGTCGACGAGTAGCTTTCTTT.

The rearrangement joins TRBV5-1 to TRBJ1-5; TRBD1 is a possible D gene (6 bases). The ends were cut back, 1 base at V and 4 bases at J, with 12 bases in the middle. Germline V gives CDR1 SGHRS, CDR2 YFSETQ. The CDR3 covers 15 residues. As DNA, the CDR3 is TGCGCCAGCAGCTTGACAGGGCAAGGGAATCAGCCCCAGCATTTT. Translated, it gives CASSLTGQGNQPQHF. Supplemented by reference TRBV5-1 and TRBJ1-5, the full variable domain reads KAGVTQTPRYLIKTRGQQVTLSCSPISGHRSVSWYQQTPGQGLQFLFEYFSETQRNKGNFPGRFSGRQFSNSRSEMNVSTLELGDSALYLCASSLTGQGNQPQHFGDGTRLSIL.

V gene TRBV10-3 combines with J gene TRBJ2-6, with TRBD2 as a possible D gene (5 bases). V shed 2 bases and J shed 0 bases, with 14 bases lying between them. The CDR3 totals 18 residues. Germline V gives CDR1 ENHRY, CDR2 SYGVKD. The DNA of the CDR3 is TGTGCCATCAGTGAGGCTAGCTTACTAACCTCTGGGGCCAACGTCCTGACTTTC. It translates to CAISEASLLTSGANVLTF.

The chain employs TRBV11-2 and TRBJ2-2; 11 bases line up with TRBD1. The CDR3 totals 15 residues. V was pared by 7 bases and J by 7 bases, with 8 bases of the junction left unmatched. Germline CDR1 reads SGHAT; CDR2 reads FQNNGV. The CDR3 is CASMGDRGYGGELFF. CDR3 coding DNA: TGTGCCAGCATGGGGGACAGGGGGTATGGCGGGGAGCTGTTTTTT.

This clone has a handful of counts. This chain links TRBV7-9 with TRBJ2-5; 12 bases map to TRBD2. CDR3 length: 16 amino acids. With 5 bases clipped from V and 2 bases from J, the junction kept 6 bases outside the gene matches. The V gene's germline CDR1 is SEHNR and CDR2 FQNEAQ (reference sequence). The CDR3 protein is CASSPRLAGVQETQYF. CDR3 nucleotides: TGTGCCAGCAGCCCTCGACTAGCGGGGGTTCAAGAGACCCAGTACTTC.

V gene TRBV5-1 combines with J gene TRBJ1-5; 9 nucleotides align to TRBD1. In germline, CDR1 is SGHRS, CDR2 YFSETQ. Trimming took 2 bases from V and 5 from J; bases not matched to a gene: 5. This CDR3 contains 15 residues. CDR3: CASSFGQGQDQPQHF. The CDR3 DNA reads as TGCGCCAGCAGCTTTGGACAGGGGCAGGATCAGCCCCAGCATTTT.

The chain joins TRBV15 to TRBJ2-4, with D possibly TRBD1 on 5 matching bases. CDR1 LNHNV and CDR2 YYDKDF come from the germline V gene (reference sequence). The CDR3 covers 14 residues. Between the trimmed V and J ends, which lost 0 bases and 8 bases, there was a span of 11 bases. CDR3 protein: CATSRDRIGDIQYF. The CDR3 coding sequence is TGTGCCACCAGCAGAGATAGGATAGGGGACATTCAGTACTTC.

This clone was found once. The chain employs TRBV18 and TRBJ2-2; D not resolved. CDR1 KGHSH and CDR2 LQKENI come from the germline V gene. Trimming cost V 3 bases and J 0 bases, with 14 bases left between them. The CDR3 spans 17 residues. The CDR3 DNA reads TGTGCCAGCTCACCCATGGCCGCTTTGACGAACACCGGGGAGCTGTTTTTT. This codes for CASSPMAALTNTGELFF.

The rearrangement uses TRBV4-3 and TRBJ1-1; 7 nucleotides match TRBD1. The junction had 3 bases not matched to a gene; V was cut back by 1 base and J by 1 base. The CDR3 length is 15 residues. Germline CDR1 reads LGHNA; CDR2 reads YSLEER. CDR3 sequence: CASSQGTGGNTEAFF. In nucleotides, the CDR3 is TGCGCCAGCAGCCAAGGGACAGGAGGGAACACTGAAGCTTTCTTT.